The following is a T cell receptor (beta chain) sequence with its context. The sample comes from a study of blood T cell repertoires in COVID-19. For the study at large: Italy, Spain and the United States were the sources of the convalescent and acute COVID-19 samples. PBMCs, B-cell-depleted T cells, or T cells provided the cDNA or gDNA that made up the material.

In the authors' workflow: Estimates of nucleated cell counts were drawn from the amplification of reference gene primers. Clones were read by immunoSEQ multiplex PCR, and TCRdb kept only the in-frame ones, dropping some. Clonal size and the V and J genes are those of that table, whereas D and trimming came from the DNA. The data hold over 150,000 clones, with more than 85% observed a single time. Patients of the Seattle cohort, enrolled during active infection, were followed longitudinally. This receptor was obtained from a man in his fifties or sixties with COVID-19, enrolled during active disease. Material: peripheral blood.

The CDR3 region is CASSTGNRNFNEKLFF. CDR3 DNA: TGTGCCAGCAGCACAGGGAACCGAAACTTTAATGAAAAACTGTTTTTT. The chain has TRBV7-2 and TRBJ1-4; maybe TRBD1 (6 bases). Per germline, CDR1 SGHTA and CDR2 FQGNSA. The CDR3 is made up of 16 amino acids. V shed 5 bases and J shed 4 bases, with 17 bases lying between them. The full variable domain, rest sourced from reference TRBV7-2 and TRBJ1-4, is GAGVSQSPSNKVTEKGKDVELRCDPISGHTALYWYRQSLGQGLEFLIYFQGNSAPDKSGLPSDRFSAERTGGSVSTLTIQRTQQEDSAVYLCASSTGNRNFNEKLFFGSGTQLSVL.